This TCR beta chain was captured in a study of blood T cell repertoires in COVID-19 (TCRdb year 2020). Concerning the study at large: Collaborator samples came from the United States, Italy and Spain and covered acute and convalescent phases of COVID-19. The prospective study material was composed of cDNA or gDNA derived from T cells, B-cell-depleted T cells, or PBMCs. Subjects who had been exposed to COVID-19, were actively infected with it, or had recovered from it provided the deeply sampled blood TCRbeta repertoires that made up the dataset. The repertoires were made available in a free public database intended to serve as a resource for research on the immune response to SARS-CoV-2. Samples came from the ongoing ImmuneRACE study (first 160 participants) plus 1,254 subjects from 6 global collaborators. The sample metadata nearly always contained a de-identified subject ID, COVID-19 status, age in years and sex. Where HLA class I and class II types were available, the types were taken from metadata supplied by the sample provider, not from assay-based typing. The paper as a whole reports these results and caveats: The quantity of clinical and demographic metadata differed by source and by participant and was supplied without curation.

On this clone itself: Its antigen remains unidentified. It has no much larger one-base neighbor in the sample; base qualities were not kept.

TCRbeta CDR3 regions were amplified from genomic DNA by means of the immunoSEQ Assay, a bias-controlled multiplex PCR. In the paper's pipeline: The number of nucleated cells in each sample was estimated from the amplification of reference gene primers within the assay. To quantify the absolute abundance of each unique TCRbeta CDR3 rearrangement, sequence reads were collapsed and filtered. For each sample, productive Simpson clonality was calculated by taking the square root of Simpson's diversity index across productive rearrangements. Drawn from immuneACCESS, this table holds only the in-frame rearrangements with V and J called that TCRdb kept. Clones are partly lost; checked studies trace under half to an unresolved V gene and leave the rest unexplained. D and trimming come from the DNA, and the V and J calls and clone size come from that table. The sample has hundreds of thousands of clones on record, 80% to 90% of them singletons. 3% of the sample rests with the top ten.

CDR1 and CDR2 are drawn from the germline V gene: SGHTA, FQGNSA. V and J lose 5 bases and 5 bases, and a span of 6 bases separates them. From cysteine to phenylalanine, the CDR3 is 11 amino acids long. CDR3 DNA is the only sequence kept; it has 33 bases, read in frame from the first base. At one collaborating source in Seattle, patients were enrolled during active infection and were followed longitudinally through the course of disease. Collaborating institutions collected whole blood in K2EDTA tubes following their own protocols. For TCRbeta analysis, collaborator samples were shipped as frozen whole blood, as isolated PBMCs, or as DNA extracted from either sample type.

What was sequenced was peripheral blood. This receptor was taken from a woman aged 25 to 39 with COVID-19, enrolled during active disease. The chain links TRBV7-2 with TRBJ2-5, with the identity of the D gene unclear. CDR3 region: CASSRWETQYF. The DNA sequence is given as TGTGCCAGCAGCCGGTGGGAGACCCAGTACTTC.